This T cell receptor beta chain was retrieved from a study of T-cell reconstitution after alpha-beta-depleted transplantation in children. This clonotype has a count of ten or more. What it recognizes is unknown. Unique molecular identifiers were incorporated during preparation of the TCRbeta library. TCRdb reprocessed the PCR reads with MiXCR, giving one entry per CDR3 protein. The sample lists around 450,000 distinct CDR3 sequences, about 10% seen once, with just over 2% in the top ten. Study findings and constraints: Alpha-beta T cells about two months after transplant reportedly derived from several hundred expanded graft clones. After one year, T-cell counts and TCRbeta diversity mostly came from new T cells.

Germline CDR1 is MNHEY and CDR2 is SMNVEV (reference sequence). The CDR3 totals 15 residues. J gave up 4 bases and V 2 bases, and 6 bases lay outside the gene matches. The clonotype was recovered from a child younger than 10 with inherited bone marrow failure, due to receive a stem cell transplant. The source was PBMCs, collected before TCRalphabeta/CD19-depleted stem cell transplant. The rearrangement links TRBV27 to TRBJ2-7, with 9 bases fitting TRBD2. CDR3 sequence: CASSLGGRVEYEQYF. The CDR3 nucleotides are TGTGCCAGCAGTTTAGGCGGGAGGGTGGAGTACGAGCAGTACTTC.